This T cell receptor (beta chain) appears in the sequencing data of a study of shared clonotypes between healthy human individuals. Study as a whole: CD8 memory received one plate per donor, CD8 naive two, CD4 memory three and CD4 naive three. Whole-study results and caveats: Represented diversity (both genetic and exposure-history) was limited by the small number of donors.

The data were produced by immunoSEQ multiplex PCR, yet TCRdb's version contains in-frame clones alone and is incomplete. The repertoire consists of about 2 million clones, with around 96% occurring once and the leading ten covering 0.85% to 1.3%. Worth noting for this clone: Antigen specificity is unknown.

This CDR3 spans 15 amino acids. Trimming pared 1 base from V and 4 bases from J, leaving 13 bases between. Germline CDR1 and CDR2: LGHNA and YSLEER. CD45RO negativity and positive selection for CCR7 defined naive CD8 cells, a population that excluded terminally differentiated effector memory CD45RA+ cells. The TCR comes from a man between 18 and 35 years old in good health. Specimen: naive CD8+ T cells sorted from blood. The J gene is TRBJ1-2, the V gene TRBV4-3; D is ambiguous. CDR3 amino acids: CASSQVFEGGYGYTF. In DNA form, the CDR3 reads TGCGCCAGCAGCCAAGTCTTCGAAGGAGGCTATGGCTACACCTTC.